The source of this TCR beta chain is a study of blood T cell repertoires in COVID-19 (dated by TCRdb to between 2020 and 2021). About the study as a whole: Samples from collaborators originated in the United States, Italy and Spain and spanned both the acute and convalescent phases of COVID-19. The prospective study material was composed of cDNA or gDNA derived from T cells, B-cell-depleted T cells, or PBMCs. The dataset comprised deeply sampled blood TCRbeta repertoires from subjects exposed to, actively infected with, or recovered from COVID-19. A freely available public database, intended as a resource for researchers studying the immune response to SARS-CoV-2, is where the repertoires were released. The samples were drawn from two sources: the first 160 participants of the ongoing ImmuneRACE study, and 1,254 subjects contributed by 6 global collaborators. Nearly every sample came with metadata listing a de-identified subject ID, COVID-19 status, age in years and sex. Where available, HLA class I and class II types were taken from metadata supplied by the sample provider and were not determined by assay-based typing.

Collaborating institutions collected whole blood in K2EDTA tubes following their own protocols. For TCRbeta analysis, collaborator samples were shipped as frozen whole blood, as isolated PBMCs, or as DNA extracted from either sample type. What the study reported, not specific to this receptor: The quantity of clinical and demographic metadata differed by source and by participant and was supplied without curation.

As regards this clone: What antigen it recognizes has not been identified. Per-base quality was not reported, and no clone a single base away is much larger than it.

TCRbeta CDR3 regions were amplified from genomic DNA by means of the immunoSEQ Assay, a bias-controlled multiplex PCR. The authors' pipeline ran thus. The number of nucleated cells in each sample was estimated by amplification of reference gene primers within the assay. Sequence reads were collapsed and filtered to measure the absolute abundance of every unique TCRbeta CDR3 rearrangement. For each sample, productive Simpson clonality was calculated as the square root of Simpson's diversity index across productive rearrangements. TCRdb limited this immuneACCESS table to in-frame rearrangements with V and J called. A share of clones is missing; checked studies link under half to unresolved V genes, and the rest is unexplained. The V and J calls and clone size come from that table; D and trimming were worked out from the DNA. The sample data list around 160,000 clones, and around 81% of these were observed just once. The top ten clonotypes cover approximately 8.4% of the sample.

This sequence originates from a human donor with acute or convalescent COVID-19. The donor label of this sample is uncertain. Sequenced sample: peripheral blood.

The CDR3 reads CASSLAQQGIGFGYTF. The DNA sequence is as follows: TGTGCCAGCAGCTTAGCGCAACAGGGTATTGGTTTTGGCTACACCTTC. Here the chain combines TRBV7-2 and TRBJ1-2; D gene: possibly TRBD1, on 6 matching bases. CDR1 and CDR2 were assigned from the germline V gene as SGHTA and FQGNSA. The CDR3 runs 16 amino acids, cysteine and phenylalanine included. The CDR3 DNA has 48 bases and is translated from base 1. The junction carries 18 bases between V and J, which are trimmed by 0 bases and 7 bases respectively.